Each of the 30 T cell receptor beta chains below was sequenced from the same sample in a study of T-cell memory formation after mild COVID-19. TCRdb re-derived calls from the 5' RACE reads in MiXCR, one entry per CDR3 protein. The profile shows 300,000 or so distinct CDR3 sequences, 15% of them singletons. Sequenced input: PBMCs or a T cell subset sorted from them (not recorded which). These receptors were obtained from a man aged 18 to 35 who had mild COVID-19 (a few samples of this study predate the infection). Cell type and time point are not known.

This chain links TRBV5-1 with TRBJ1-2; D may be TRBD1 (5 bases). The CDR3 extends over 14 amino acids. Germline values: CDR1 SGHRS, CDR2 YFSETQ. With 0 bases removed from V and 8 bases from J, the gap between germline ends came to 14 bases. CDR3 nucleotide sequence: TGCGCCAGCAGCTTGGCCCGGGGCACGGACGGCTACACCTTC. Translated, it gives CASSLARGTDGYTF.

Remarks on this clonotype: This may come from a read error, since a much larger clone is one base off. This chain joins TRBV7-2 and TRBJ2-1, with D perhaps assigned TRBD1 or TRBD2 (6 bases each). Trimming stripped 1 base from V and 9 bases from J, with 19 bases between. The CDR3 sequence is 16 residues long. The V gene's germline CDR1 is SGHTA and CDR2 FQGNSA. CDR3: CASSLEFPGAGVEQFF. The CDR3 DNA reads TGTGCCAGCAGCTTAGAGTTTCCGGGGGCGGGCGTTGAGCAGTTCTTC.

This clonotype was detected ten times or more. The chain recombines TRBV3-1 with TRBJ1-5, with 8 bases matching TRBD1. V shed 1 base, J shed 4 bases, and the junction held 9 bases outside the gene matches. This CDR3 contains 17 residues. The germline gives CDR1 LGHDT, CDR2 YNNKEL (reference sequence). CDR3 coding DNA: TGTGCCAGCAGCCAAGCAGGGACAGGAGGTGGTAATCAGCCCCAGCATTTT. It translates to CASSQAGTGGGNQPQHF.

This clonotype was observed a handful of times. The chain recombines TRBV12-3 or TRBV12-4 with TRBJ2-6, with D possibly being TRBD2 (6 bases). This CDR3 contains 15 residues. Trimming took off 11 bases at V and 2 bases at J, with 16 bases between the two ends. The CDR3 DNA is TGTGCCGGAGGGTCCGGGGTCCCTGGGGCCAACGTCCTGACTTTC. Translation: CAGGSGVPGANVLTF.

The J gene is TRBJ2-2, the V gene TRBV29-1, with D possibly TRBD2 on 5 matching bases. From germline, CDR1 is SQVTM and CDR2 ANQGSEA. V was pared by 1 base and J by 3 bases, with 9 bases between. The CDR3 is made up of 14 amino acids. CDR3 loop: CSVEGGGDTGELFF. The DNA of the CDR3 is TGCAGCGTTGAAGGCGGAGGCGACACCGGGGAGCTGTTTTTT.

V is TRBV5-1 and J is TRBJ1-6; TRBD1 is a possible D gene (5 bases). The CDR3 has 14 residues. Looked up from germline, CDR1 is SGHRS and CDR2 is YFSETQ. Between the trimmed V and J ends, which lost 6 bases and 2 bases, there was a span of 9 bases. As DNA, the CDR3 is TGCGCCAGCAAACAGGAGACCTATAATTCACCCCTCCACTTT. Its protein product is CASKQETYNSPLHF. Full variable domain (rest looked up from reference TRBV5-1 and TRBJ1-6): KAGVTQTPRYLIKTRGQQVTLSCSPISGHRSVSWYQQTPGQGLQFLFEYFSETQRNKGNFPGRFSGRQFSNSRSEMNVSTLELGDSALYLCASKQETYNSPLHFGNGTRLTVT.

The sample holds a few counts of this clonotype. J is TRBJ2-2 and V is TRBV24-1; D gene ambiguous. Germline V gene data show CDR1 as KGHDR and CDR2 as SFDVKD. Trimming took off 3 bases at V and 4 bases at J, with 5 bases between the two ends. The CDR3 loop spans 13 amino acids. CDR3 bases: TGTGCCACCAGTGATAGATCCACCGGGGAGCTGTTTTTT. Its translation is CATSDRSTGELFF.

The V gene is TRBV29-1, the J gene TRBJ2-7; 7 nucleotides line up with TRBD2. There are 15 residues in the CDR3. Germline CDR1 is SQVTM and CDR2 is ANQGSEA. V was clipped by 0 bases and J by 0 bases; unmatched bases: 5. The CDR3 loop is CSVEDPGGYSYEQYF. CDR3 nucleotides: TGCAGCGTTGAAGACCCCGGGGGGTACTCCTACGAGCAGTACTTC.

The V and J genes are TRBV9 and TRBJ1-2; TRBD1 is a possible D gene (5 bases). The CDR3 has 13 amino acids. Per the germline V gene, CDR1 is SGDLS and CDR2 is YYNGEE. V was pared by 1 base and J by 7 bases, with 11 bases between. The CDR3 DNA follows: TGTGCCAGCAGCGTAACCGGGGCCTCTGGCTACACCTTC. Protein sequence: CASSVTGASGYTF.

In nucleotides, the CDR3 is TGTGCCAGCAGCGGTAGCGGGCAAGAGACCCAGTACTTC. Residues: CASSGSGQETQYF. V is TRBV9 and J is TRBJ2-5; TRBD2 agrees at 7 bases. Germline loops: CDR1 SGDLS, CDR2 YYNGEE. The CDR3 totals 13 residues. The trim removed 3 bases at V and 2 bases at J, leaving 1 base unmatched. The full variable domain, completed using reference TRBV9 and TRBJ2-5, is DSGVTQTPKHLITATGQRVTLRCSPRSGDLSVYWYQQSLDQGLQFLIQYYNGEERAKGNILERFSAQQFPDLHSELNLSSLELGDSALYFCASSGSGQETQYFGPGTRLLVL.

The DNA for the CDR3 is TGTGCCAGCAGCGACACGGGCAGGGGGCTACAAGGCACCGGGGAGCTGTTTTTT. Translating it yields CASSDTGRGLQGTGELFF. This sequence joins TRBV6-5 and TRBJ2-2; TRBD1 matches at 8 bases. V trimming: 6 bases; J trimming: 4 bases; junction bases outside the gene matches: 16. Germline CDR1 is MNHEY and CDR2 is SVGAGI. The CDR3 is 18 residues long.

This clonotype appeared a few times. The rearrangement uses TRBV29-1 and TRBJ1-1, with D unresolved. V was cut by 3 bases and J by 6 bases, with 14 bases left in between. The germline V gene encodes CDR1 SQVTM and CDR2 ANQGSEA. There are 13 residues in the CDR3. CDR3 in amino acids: CSVDNGQRAEAFF. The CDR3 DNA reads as TGCAGCGTTGATAACGGCCAGAGGGCTGAAGCTTTCTTT.

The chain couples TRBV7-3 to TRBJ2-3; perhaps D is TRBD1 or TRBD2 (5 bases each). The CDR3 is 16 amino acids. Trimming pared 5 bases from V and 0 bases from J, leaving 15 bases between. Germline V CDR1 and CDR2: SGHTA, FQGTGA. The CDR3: CASSRNGTQSTDTQYF. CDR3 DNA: TGTGCCAGCAGCCGAAACGGGACCCAGAGCACAGATACGCAGTATTTT.

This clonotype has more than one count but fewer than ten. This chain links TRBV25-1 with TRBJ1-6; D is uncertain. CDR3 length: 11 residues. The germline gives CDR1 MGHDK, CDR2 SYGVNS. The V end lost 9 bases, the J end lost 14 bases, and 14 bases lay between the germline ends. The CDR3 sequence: CASGRASALHF. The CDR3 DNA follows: TGTGCCAGTGGTCGTGCGTCAGCCCTCCACTTT.

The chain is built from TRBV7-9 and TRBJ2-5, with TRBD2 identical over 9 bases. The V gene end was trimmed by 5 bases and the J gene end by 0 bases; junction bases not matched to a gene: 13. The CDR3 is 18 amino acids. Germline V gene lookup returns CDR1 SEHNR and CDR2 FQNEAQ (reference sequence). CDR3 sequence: CASSTDGLAGPYQETQYF. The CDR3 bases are TGTGCCAGCAGCACCGATGGGCTAGCGGGGCCGTACCAAGAGACCCAGTACTTC.

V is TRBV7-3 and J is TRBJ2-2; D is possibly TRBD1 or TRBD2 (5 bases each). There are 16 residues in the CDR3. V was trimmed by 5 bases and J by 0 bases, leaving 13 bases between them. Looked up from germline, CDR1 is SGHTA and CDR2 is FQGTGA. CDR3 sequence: CASSLMGRPNTGELFF. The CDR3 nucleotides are TGTGCCAGCAGCCTCATGGGACGGCCGAACACCGGGGAGCTGTTTTTT.

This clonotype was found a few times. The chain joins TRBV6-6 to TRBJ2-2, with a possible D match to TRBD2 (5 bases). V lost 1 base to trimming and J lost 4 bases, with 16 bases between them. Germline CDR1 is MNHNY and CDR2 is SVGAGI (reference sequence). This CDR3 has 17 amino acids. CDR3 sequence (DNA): TGTGCCAGCAGTTACTTGAGGGTCAGCGTGGGCACCGGGGAGCTGTTTTTT. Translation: CASSYLRVSVGTGELFF.

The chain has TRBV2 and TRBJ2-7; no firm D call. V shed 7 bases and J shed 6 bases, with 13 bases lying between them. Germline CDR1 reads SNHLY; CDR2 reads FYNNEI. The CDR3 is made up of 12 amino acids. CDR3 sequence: CASIETSSEQYF. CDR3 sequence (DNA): TGTGCCAGCATCGAGACGAGTTCCGAGCAGTACTTC.

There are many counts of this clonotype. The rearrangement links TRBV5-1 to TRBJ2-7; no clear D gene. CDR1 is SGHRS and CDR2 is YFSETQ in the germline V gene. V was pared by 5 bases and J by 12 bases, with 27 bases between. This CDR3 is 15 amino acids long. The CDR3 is CASSSGPAGPSTWYV. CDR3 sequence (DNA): TGCGCCAGCAGTTCCGGACCCGCCGGGCCTTCAACTTGGTACGTC.

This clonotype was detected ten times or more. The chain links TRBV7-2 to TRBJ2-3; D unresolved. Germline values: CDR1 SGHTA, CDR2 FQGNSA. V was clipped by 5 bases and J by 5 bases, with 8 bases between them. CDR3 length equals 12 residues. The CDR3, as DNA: TGTGCCAGCAGCGTAACCTTAGATACGCAGTATTTT. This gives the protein CASSVTLDTQYF.

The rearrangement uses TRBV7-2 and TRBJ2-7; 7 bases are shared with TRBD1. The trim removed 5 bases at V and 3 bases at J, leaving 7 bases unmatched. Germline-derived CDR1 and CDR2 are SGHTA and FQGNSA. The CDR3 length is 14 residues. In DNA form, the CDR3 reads TGTGCCAGCAGCCGGGGACAGTCTCACTACGAGCAGTACTTC. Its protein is CASSRGQSHYEQYF.

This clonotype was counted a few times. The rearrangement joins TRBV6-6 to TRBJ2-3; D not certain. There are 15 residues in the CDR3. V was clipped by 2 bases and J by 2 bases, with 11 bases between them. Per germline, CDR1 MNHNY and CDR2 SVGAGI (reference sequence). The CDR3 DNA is TGTGCCAGCAGTTACCGAGGTAGATTCACAGATACGCAGTATTTT. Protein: CASSYRGRFTDTQYF.

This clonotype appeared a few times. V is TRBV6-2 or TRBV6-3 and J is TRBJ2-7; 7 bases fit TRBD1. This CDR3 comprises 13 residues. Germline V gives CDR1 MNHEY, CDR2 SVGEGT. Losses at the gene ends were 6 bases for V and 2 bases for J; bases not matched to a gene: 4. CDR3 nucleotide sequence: TGTGCCAGCAGACGGGACAGCACCTACGAGCAGTACGTC. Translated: CASRRDSTYEQYV.

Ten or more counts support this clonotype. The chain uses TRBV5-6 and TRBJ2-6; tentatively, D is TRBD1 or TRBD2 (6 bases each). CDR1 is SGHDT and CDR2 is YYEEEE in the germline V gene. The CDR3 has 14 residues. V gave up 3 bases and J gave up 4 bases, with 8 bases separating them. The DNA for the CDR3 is TGTGCCAGCAGCTGGGGGGCCGGGGCCAACGTCCTGACTTTC. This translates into CASSWGAGANVLTF. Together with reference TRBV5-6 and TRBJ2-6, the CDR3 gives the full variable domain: DAGVTQSPTHLIKTRGQQVTLRCSPKSGHDTVSWYQQALGQGPQFIFQYYEEEERQRGNFPDRFSGHQFPNYSSELNVNALLLGDSALYLCASSWGAGANVLTFGAGSRLTVL.

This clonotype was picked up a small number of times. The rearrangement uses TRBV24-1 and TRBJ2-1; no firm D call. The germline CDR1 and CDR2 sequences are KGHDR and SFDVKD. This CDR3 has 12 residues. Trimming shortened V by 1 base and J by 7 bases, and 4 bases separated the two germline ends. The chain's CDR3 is CATSDFRNEQFF. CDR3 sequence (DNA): TGTGCCACCAGTGATTTCCGAAATGAGCAGTTCTTC.

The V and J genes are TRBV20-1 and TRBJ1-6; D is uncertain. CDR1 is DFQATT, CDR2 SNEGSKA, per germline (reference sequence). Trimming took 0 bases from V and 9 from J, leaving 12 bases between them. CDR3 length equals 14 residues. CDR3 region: CSARDAAAFSPLHF. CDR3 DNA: TGCAGTGCTAGAGACGCGGCAGCTTTTTCACCCCTCCACTTT.

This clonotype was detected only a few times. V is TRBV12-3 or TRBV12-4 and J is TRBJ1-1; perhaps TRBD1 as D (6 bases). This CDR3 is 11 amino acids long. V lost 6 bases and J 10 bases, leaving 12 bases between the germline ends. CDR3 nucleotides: TGTGCCAGCAGGAACAGGGCCCGAGCTTTCTTT. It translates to CASRNRARAFF.

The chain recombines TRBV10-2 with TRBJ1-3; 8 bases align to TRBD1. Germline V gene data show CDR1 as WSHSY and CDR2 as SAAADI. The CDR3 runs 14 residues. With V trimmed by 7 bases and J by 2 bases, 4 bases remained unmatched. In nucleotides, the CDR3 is TGCGCCAGCACCCAGGGGGCGCCTGGAAACACCATATATTTT. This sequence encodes CASTQGAPGNTIYF.

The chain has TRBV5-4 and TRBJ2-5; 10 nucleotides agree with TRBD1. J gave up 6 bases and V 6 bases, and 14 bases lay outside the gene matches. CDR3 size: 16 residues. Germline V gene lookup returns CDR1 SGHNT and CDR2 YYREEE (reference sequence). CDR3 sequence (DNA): TGTGCCAGCACCCTACCGGGACAGGGGTGTTTGAAGACCCAGTACTTC. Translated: CASTLPGQGCLKTQYF.

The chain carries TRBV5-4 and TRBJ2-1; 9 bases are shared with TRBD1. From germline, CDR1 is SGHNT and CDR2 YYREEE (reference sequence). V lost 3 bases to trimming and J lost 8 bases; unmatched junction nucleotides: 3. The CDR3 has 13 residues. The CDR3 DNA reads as TGTGCCAGCAGCTGGACAGGGGAGGATGAGCAGTTCTTC. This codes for CASSWTGEDEQFF.